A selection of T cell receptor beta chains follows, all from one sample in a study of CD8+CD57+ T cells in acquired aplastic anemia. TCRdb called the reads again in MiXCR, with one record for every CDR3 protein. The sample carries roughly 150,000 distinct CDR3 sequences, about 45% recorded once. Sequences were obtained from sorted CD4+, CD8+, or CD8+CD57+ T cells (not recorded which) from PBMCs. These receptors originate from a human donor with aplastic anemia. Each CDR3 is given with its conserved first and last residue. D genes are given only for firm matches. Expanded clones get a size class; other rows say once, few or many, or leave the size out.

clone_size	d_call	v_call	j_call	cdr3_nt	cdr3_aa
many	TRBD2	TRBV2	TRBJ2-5	TGTGCCAGCAGTGAAAAACGACTAGCGGGGTTAGAGACCCAGTACTTC	CASSEKRLAGLETQYF
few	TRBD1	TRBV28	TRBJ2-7	TGTGCCAGCAGCCCGGGACAGCCCTCCTACGAGCAGTACTTC	CASSPGQPSYEQYF
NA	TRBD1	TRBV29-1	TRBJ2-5	TGCAGCGTTGAGGGGACAGGCCAAGAGACCCAGTACTTC	CSVEGTGQETQYF
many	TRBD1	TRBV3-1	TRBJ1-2	TGTGCCAGCAGCCAAGGGCAGGGGGTCTCTGGCTACACCTTC	CASSQGQGVSGYTF
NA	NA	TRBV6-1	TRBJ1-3	TGTGCCAGCAGTGAGACGGTGGGGAGCTCTGGAAACACCATATATTTT	CASSETVGSSGNTIYF
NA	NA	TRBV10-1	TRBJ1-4	TGCGCCAAATACAGGAGTAATGAAAAACTGTTTTTT	CAKYRSNEKLFF
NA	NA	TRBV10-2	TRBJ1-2	TGCGCCAGGACGGAGAACTATGGCTACACCTTC	CARTENYGYTF
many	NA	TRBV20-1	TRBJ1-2	TGCAGTGCTAGAGATCTTAGGCTGGCCATGACCTTC	CSARDLRLAMTF
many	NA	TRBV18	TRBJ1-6	TGTGCCAGCTCGCGCTCGAATTCTAATTCACCCCTCCACTTT	CASSRSNSNSPLHF
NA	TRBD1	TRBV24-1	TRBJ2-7	TGTGCCACCAGTGACTCAAGACAGGGCAAGCAGTACTTC	CATSDSRQGKQYF
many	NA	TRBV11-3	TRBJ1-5	TGTGCCAGCAGCGCAGGTGGGGTCCAGCCCCAGCATTTT	CASSAGGVQPQHF
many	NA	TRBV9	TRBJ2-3	TGTGCCAGCAGTGTGGGGGCGGGAGCGACCACAGATACGCAGTATTTT	CASSVGAGATTDTQYF
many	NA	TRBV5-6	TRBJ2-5	TGTGCCAGCAGCTTGGGGACCATGCAAGAGACCCAGTACTTC	CASSLGTMQETQYF
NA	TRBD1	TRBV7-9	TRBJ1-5	TGTGCCAGCAGCGGGGGGGACAGGGGAGAACAGCCCCAGCATTTT	CASSGGDRGEQPQHF
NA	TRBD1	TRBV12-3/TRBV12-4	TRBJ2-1	TGTGCCAGCAGGATGGGGACAGGGGGCGGGGAGCAGTTCTTC	CASRMGTGGGEQFF
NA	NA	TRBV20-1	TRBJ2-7	TGCAGTGCTAGAGGGTCCCGGCAGGGGGGTACCGAGCAGTACTTC	CSARGSRQGGTEQYF
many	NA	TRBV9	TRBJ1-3	TGTGCCAGCAGCGTAGAGAGCTCTGGAAACACCATATATTTT	CASSVESSGNTIYF